Following are 27 T cell receptor beta chains from one sample sequenced in a study of blood T cell repertoires in COVID-19. Sequencing used immunoSEQ multiplex PCR; TCRdb keeps in-frame clones, though not all of them. The table lists about 170,000 clones, approximately 86% of them singletons. The sample taken for sequencing was peripheral blood. The receptors were gathered from a woman aged 80 or older in a cohort sampled during active or convalescent COVID-19.

This chain connects TRBV5-1 to TRBJ2-7; 9 positions match TRBD1. Trimming at V came to 0 bases and at J to 2 bases, leaving 9 bases not matched to a gene. The CDR3 covers 17 residues. Germline-derived CDR1 and CDR2 are SGHRS and YFSETQ. The DNA of the CDR3 is TGCGCCAGCAGCTTGGAAGTAGAGGGACAGGGTCCCTACGAGCAGTACGTC. Its translation is CASSLEVEGQGPYEQYV.

The chain couples TRBV7-9 to TRBJ1-1; D is possibly TRBD1 (6 bases). Looked up from germline, CDR1 is SEHNR and CDR2 is FQNEAQ (reference sequence). V lost 5 bases and J lost 0, with 16 bases in between. The CDR3 consists of 16 residues. CDR3 nucleotide sequence: TGTGCCAGCAGCCCAGGGGTGTGGGAACTGAACACTGAAGCTTTCTTT. It codes for CASSPGVWELNTEAFF.

The J gene is TRBJ2-2, the V gene TRBV5-4; the D is unclear. Deletions cut 5 bases from V and 6 bases from J, with 11 bases between. CDR3 length: 13 residues. The germline CDR1 and CDR2 sequences are SGHNT and YYREEE (reference sequence). The CDR3 loop is CASSNQEPGELFF. CDR3 bases: TGTGCCAGCAGTAATCAGGAACCCGGGGAGCTGTTTTTT.

The chain couples TRBV7-9 to TRBJ1-1, with a tentative D call TRBD1 (6 bases). V was trimmed by 5 bases and J by 4 bases, leaving 17 bases between them. Germline assignment: CDR1 SEHNR and CDR2 FQNEAQ (reference sequence). This CDR3 comprises 15 residues. CDR3 sequence: CASSPGVGAATEAFF. CDR3 sequence (DNA): TGTGCCAGCAGCCCCGGGGTGGGGGCAGCCACTGAAGCTTTCTTT.

The chain joins TRBV19 to TRBJ1-5, with 11 positions matching TRBD1. There are 14 residues in the CDR3. Germline V lookup: CDR1 LNHDA, CDR2 SQIVND (reference sequence). V was clipped by 5 bases and J by 6 bases; unmatched bases: 3. The CDR3 sequence: CASSLGQGAQPQHF. Written as DNA, the CDR3 is TGTGCCAGTAGTCTCGGACAGGGGGCTCAGCCCCAGCATTTT.

V gene TRBV10-1 combines with J gene TRBJ2-4; 9 bases align to TRBD1. V was clipped by 3 bases and J by 8 bases; unmatched bases: 2. This CDR3 contains 13 residues. CDR1 is WNHNN, CDR2 SYGVQD, per germline (reference sequence). The CDR3 protein is CASSDRQGDIQYF. CDR3 DNA sequence: TGCGCCAGCAGTGACCGACAGGGGGACATTCAGTACTTC.

The gene calls are TRBV19 and TRBJ2-2; TRBD1 matches at 7 bases. The CDR3 is 15 residues long. Germline V gene lookup returns CDR1 LNHDA and CDR2 SQIVND (reference sequence). J was trimmed by 4 bases and V by 3 bases; bases with no gene match: 5. CDR3 DNA: TGTGCCAGTAGTATGCAGGGACAGCTCACCGGGGAGCTGTTTTTT. Protein sequence: CASSMQGQLTGELFF.

This chain connects TRBV5-1 to TRBJ1-3; 9 bases agree with TRBD1. CDR1 SGHRS and CDR2 YFSETQ come from the germline V gene. V shed 4 bases and J 4 bases; nucleotides not matched to a gene: 6. This CDR3 region has 15 residues. The CDR3 sequence is CASSLGDRDGNTIYF. Written as DNA, the CDR3 is TGCGCCAGCAGCCTAGGGGACAGGGACGGAAACACCATATATTTT.

The J gene is TRBJ1-3, the V gene TRBV5-6; no clear D. V lost 4 bases and J 0 bases, leaving 11 bases between the germline ends. This CDR3 spans 15 amino acids. The germline V gene encodes CDR1 SGHDT and CDR2 YYEEEE. DNA of the CDR3: TGTGCCAGCAGCCAAACCGATAGCTCTGGAAACACCATATATTTT. Protein sequence: CASSQTDSSGNTIYF.

The chain recombines TRBV9 with TRBJ1-3, with D possibly matching TRBD1 (6 bases). The CDR3 spans 15 residues. Between the trimmed V and J ends, which lost 4 bases and 3 bases, there was a span of 14 bases. Germline V gene lookup returns CDR1 SGDLS and CDR2 YYNGEE. The CDR3 DNA is TGTGCCAGCAGCTCCCGAACAGGGTTTGGAAACACCATATATTTT. This codes for CASSSRTGFGNTIYF.

The rearrangement joins TRBV5-1 to TRBJ1-1; 7 nucleotides match TRBD1. There are 14 residues in the CDR3. J was trimmed by 1 base and V by 1 base; bases with no gene match: 1. The germline V gene encodes CDR1 SGHRS and CDR2 YFSETQ. The CDR3 nucleotides read TGCGCCAGCAGCTTGCCAGGGGGGAACACTGAAGCTTTCTTT. It codes for CASSLPGGNTEAFF.

This chain links TRBV6-5 with TRBJ1-1; D is unclear. Germline V gene sequence: CDR1 MNHEY, CDR2 SVGAGI. Trimming shortened V by 6 bases and J by 6 bases, and 14 bases separated the two germline ends. The CDR3 sequence is 13 residues long. Written as DNA, the CDR3 is TGTGCCAGCAGGCCTAGGCCGCGCCCTGAAGCTTTCTTT. This translates into CASRPRPRPEAFF.

The chain links TRBV4-2 to TRBJ1-3; D uncertain. The V end was cut by 0 bases, the J end by 0 bases, with 12 bases between. Per the germline V gene, CDR1 is LGHNA and CDR2 is YNFKEQ. The CDR3 sequence is 17 residues long. In DNA, the CDR3 is TGTGCCAGCAGCCAAGATCATCGCAAGAGCTCTGGAAACACCATATATTTT. It specifies CASSQDHRKSSGNTIYF.

The J gene is TRBJ1-2, the V gene TRBV9; D is undetermined. The CDR3 extends over 15 amino acids. CDR1 SGDLS and CDR2 YYNGEE come from the germline V gene. Trimming stripped 0 bases from V and 3 bases from J, with 12 bases between. The CDR3 region has the DNA TGTGCCAGCAGCGTAGATGCGGGGAATCACTATGGCTACACCTTC. Translating it yields CASSVDAGNHYGYTF.

The genes are TRBV7-7 and TRBJ2-1; 14 nucleotides agree with TRBD2. The germline gives CDR1 SSHAT, CDR2 FNYEAQ (reference sequence). There are 20 residues in the CDR3. V dropped 5 bases and J dropped 2; count of bases not matched to a gene: 14. The CDR3 loop reads CASSPWGTSGSEGPYNEQFF. In DNA, the CDR3 is TGTGCCAGCAGCCCTTGGGGGACTAGCGGGAGTGAGGGACCCTACAATGAGCAGTTCTTC.

The gene calls are TRBV9 and TRBJ1-5; 11 bases agree with TRBD1. Germline lookup yields CDR1 SGDLS and CDR2 YYNGEE. Trimming at V came to 2 bases and at J to 5 bases, leaving 3 bases not matched to a gene. This CDR3 has 15 amino acids. CDR3 sequence (DNA): TGTGCCAGCAGCGTCGGGACAGGGGGAGATCAGCCCCAGCATTTT. Amino acids: CASSVGTGGDQPQHF. Full variable domain (rest looked up from reference TRBV9 and TRBJ1-5): DSGVTQTPKHLITATGQRVTLRCSPRSGDLSVYWYQQSLDQGLQFLIQYYNGEERAKGNILERFSAQQFPDLHSELNLSSLELGDSALYFCASSVGTGGDQPQHFGDGTRLSIL.

This chain links TRBV27 with TRBJ2-1; 10 bases are shared with TRBD1. The germline CDR1 and CDR2 sequences are MNHEY and SMNVEV (reference sequence). Trimming at V came to 6 bases and at J to 6 bases, leaving 5 bases not matched to a gene. The CDR3 has 14 amino acids. This chain's CDR3 is CASRGTGVSNEQFF. DNA of the CDR3: TGTGCCAGCAGGGGGACAGGGGTTTCCAATGAGCAGTTCTTC.

The rearrangement uses TRBV13 and TRBJ1-3; 12 bases agree with TRBD1. The germline gives CDR1 PRHDT, CDR2 FYEKMQ (reference sequence). This CDR3 has 17 amino acids. Trimming at V came to 4 bases and at J to 5 bases, leaving 9 bases not matched to a gene. The CDR3 DNA reads TGTGCCAGCAGCTCGGGGGACAGGGGGCAATCTCGAAACACCATATATTTT. It yields the protein CASSSGDRGQSRNTIYF.

This clone came up once. V and J are TRBV28 and TRBJ1-2; TRBD1 might be the D (5 bases). The germline V gene encodes CDR1 MDHEN and CDR2 SYDVKM. This CDR3 has 14 amino acids. V dropped 3 bases and J dropped 0 bases, with 8 bases sitting between them. In nucleotides, the CDR3 is TGTGCCAGCAGTTTTCAGGGCTCTAACTATGGCTACACCTTC. It translates to CASSFQGSNYGYTF.

Only one count was recorded for this clone. The CDR3 region is CASSDGQGNYGYTF. The CDR3 DNA reads TGTGCCAGCAGCGACGGACAGGGGAACTATGGCTACACCTTC. The gene calls are TRBV9 and TRBJ1-2, with 9 bases lining up with TRBD1. This CDR3 is built from 14 residues. Losses at the gene ends were 3 bases for V and 2 bases for J; bases not matched to a gene: 2. Germline V gives CDR1 SGDLS, CDR2 YYNGEE.

This chain uses TRBV5-6 with TRBJ2-3, with TRBD1 identical over 9 bases. The CDR3 is 16 amino acids. The germline V gene has CDR1 SGHDT and CDR2 YYEEEE. Trimming cost V 0 bases and J 3 bases; bases outside gene matches: 5. The chain's CDR3 is CASSLVDRGETDTQYF. Here the CDR3 DNA reads TGTGCCAGCAGCTTGGTGGACAGGGGTGAGACAGATACGCAGTATTTT. The variable domain in full, with the rest retrieved from reference TRBV5-6 and TRBJ2-3, is DAGVTQSPTHLIKTRGQQVTLRCSPKSGHDTVSWYQQALGQGPQFIFQYYEEEERQRGNFPDRFSGHQFPNYSSELNVNALLLGDSALYLCASSLVDRGETDTQYFGPGTRLTVL.

V and J are TRBV9 and TRBJ1-6, with D perhaps TRBD1 (5 bases). The germline CDR1 and CDR2 sequences are SGDLS and YYNGEE. V was shortened by 2 bases and J by 8 bases, with 17 bases between the two germline ends. The CDR3 has 16 amino acids. CDR3 in amino acids: CASSVGRGGTHSPLHF. In DNA, the CDR3 is TGTGCCAGCAGCGTCGGACGGGGAGGGACCCATTCACCCCTCCACTTT.

The J gene is TRBJ2-1, the V gene TRBV4-1; 10 nucleotides match TRBD2. J was trimmed by 8 bases and V by 6 bases; bases with no gene match: 10. This CDR3 spans 15 amino acids. CDR1 MGHRA and CDR2 YSYEKL come from the germline V gene. In DNA, the CDR3 is TGCGCCAGCAGACCTCCTAGCGGGAGAGGCCATGAGCAGTTCTTC. It translates to CASRPPSGRGHEQFF.

V gene TRBV30 combines with J gene TRBJ1-5; TRBD1 is a possible D gene (5 bases). Germline V gene data show CDR1 as GTSNPN and CDR2 as SVGIG (reference sequence). The CDR3 spans 15 residues. Trimming removed 2 bases from V and 0 bases from J, with 11 bases in between. CDR3 sequence: CAWSSGGHSNQPQHF. CDR3 DNA: TGTGCCTGGAGTTCCGGGGGTCATAGCAATCAGCCCCAGCATTTT.

V gene TRBV10-3 combines with J gene TRBJ1-1; D remains ambiguous. The CDR3 has 15 residues. The V and J ends lost 3 bases and 3 bases respectively, with 14 bases between them. The germline CDR1 and CDR2 sequences are ENHRY and SYGVKD. DNA for the CDR3: TGTGCCATCAGTGACCCAAGCGTGGCGGACACTGAAGCTTTCTTT. Its translation: CAISDPSVADTEAFF.

The V call is TRBV28, the J call TRBJ1-1; tentative D call: TRBD1 (5 bases). V lost 3 bases and J lost 1, with 12 bases in between. The CDR3 contains 15 residues. Germline V lookup: CDR1 MDHEN, CDR2 SYDVKM. The CDR3 here is CASSFPDRANTEAFF. In nucleotides, the CDR3 is TGTGCCAGCAGTTTCCCCGACAGAGCGAACACTGAAGCTTTCTTT.

The chain joins TRBV9 to TRBJ1-4; weak D call: TRBD1 (6 bases). Germline V gene lookup returns CDR1 SGDLS and CDR2 YYNGEE. V was pared by 3 bases and J by 7 bases, with 19 bases between. The CDR3 contains 16 residues. The CDR3 DNA sequence: TGTGCCAGCAGCGCAAAACAACAGGGTCGGAGTGAAAAACTGTTTTTT. Its translation: CASSAKQQGRSEKLFF.